These 8 T cell receptor beta chains came from one sample sequenced in a study of cytomegalovirus exposure and HLA in healthy donors. Use of 60 Vbeta and 13 Jbeta primers characterized the PCR. Only in-frame clones appear in the TCRdb table, and some are missing; sequencing was by immunoSEQ multiplex PCR. In the table there are over 100,000 clones, 70% to 80% of which are singletons. Source material: PBMCs. The origin of the receptors is a woman in her thirties or forties in good health and CMV-seropositive.

This chain uses TRBV6-5 with TRBJ2-3; D gene unclear. Germline CDR1 MNHEY, CDR2 SVGAGI. The CDR3 length is 12 residues. Trimming left V 6 bases short and J 1 base short, with 5 bases between. The CDR3 reads CASRGGTDTQYF. In DNA form, the CDR3 reads TGTGCCAGCAGGGGCGGCACAGATACGCAGTATTTT.

CDR3 amino acids: CAGARGSYNEQFF. CDR3 in DNA: TGTGCCGGGGCGCGGGGCTCCTACAATGAGCAGTTCTTC. The rearrangement uses TRBV2 and TRBJ2-1, with D possibly TRBD2 on 6 matching bases. V lost 11 bases and J lost 0, with 11 bases in between. The V gene's germline CDR1 is SNHLY and CDR2 FYNNEI. This CDR3 has 13 amino acids.

This rearrangement joins TRBV6-1 to TRBJ1-5; the match to TRBD1 covers 9 bases. Trimming removed 0 bases from V and 7 bases from J; junction bases left unmatched: 10. Germline V lookup: CDR1 MNHNS, CDR2 SASEGT. This CDR3 is 17 amino acids long. The DNA of the CDR3 is TGTGCCAGCAGTGAAGCGATGGGACAGGGAAGTTCCCAGCCCCAGCATTTT. Translating it yields CASSEAMGQGSSQPQHF.

This rearrangement joins TRBV6-5 to TRBJ1-1; 8 nucleotides line up with TRBD1. CDR3 length: 14 residues. With V trimmed by 5 bases and J by 12 bases, 14 bases remained unmatched. Germline-derived CDR1 and CDR2 are MNHEY and SVGAGI. In DNA, the CDR3 is TGTGCCAGCAGTGAACAGGGGGGATCAATGGGAACTTTCTTT. It encodes CASSEQGGSMGTFF.

This chain links TRBV7-9 with TRBJ2-1; no clear D gene. CDR3 length: 15 residues. The germline gives CDR1 SEHNR, CDR2 FQNEAQ (reference sequence). V dropped 6 bases and J dropped 0 bases, with 12 bases sitting between them. CDR3 coding DNA: TGTGCCAGCAGACCCTACAGCAGCTCCTACAATGAGCAGTTCTTC. Translating it yields CASRPYSSSYNEQFF.

The CDR3 sequence: CASGGQGLHEQYF. As DNA, the CDR3 is TGCGCCAGCGGAGGACAGGGGCTCCACGAGCAGTACTTC. This chain connects TRBV10-2 to TRBJ2-5; TRBD1 matches 9 bases. The J call may not be correct, given that the DNA end is closer to TRBJ2-7. Germline V gene data show CDR1 as WSHSY and CDR2 as SAAADI. The CDR3 runs 13 residues.

V and J are TRBV2 and TRBJ1-2; D not resolved. The CDR3 sequence is 12 residues long. V dropped 3 bases and J dropped 8 bases, with 10 bases sitting between them. The V gene's germline CDR1 is SNHLY and CDR2 FYNNEI. The CDR3 region is CASSEEGGGYTF. CDR3 DNA sequence: TGTGCCAGCAGTGAGGAAGGAGGGGGCTACACCTTC.

This clone was seen a few times. This rearrangement joins TRBV14 to TRBJ1-2; tentatively, D is TRBD1 (5 bases). Germline V gives CDR1 SGHDN, CDR2 FVKESK. The CDR3 is 14 amino acids. V lost 5 bases and J lost 8, with 18 bases in between. The CDR3 protein is CASSWDSPADGYTF. In DNA, the CDR3 is TGTGCCAGCAGCTGGGACTCCCCGGCGGACGGCTACACCTTC.